This T cell receptor (beta chain) was observed in a study of a mutant IDH1 vaccine in newly diagnosed glioma. On the study more broadly: Vaccination was launched 4-6 weeks after radiotherapy alone, or with temozolomide cycles. An approximately 62% male, approximately 38% female split and a mean age of about 40 years characterized treated patients. Most patients had radiochemotherapy with temozolomide before enrollment; others had one alone.

Clones were sequenced by immunoSEQ multiplex PCR, and TCRdb holds only the in-frame ones, with some missing. This table holds about 52,000 clones, approximately 80% found once. Points from the study as a whole: Immune responses induced by the vaccine were seen in 93.3% of patients, spanning multiple MHC alleles.

This sample's time point: week 47, end of study. It was 300 ug of mutant IDH1 20-mer peptide that made up each vaccine dose, given with topical imiquimod. Remarks on this clone: The antigen is unknown.

The germline CDR1 and CDR2 sequences are MNHNY and SVGAGI (reference sequence). The germline V and J ends were trimmed by 6 bases and 2 bases, with 11 bases remaining between them. The CDR3 sequence is 13 residues long. The sequencing used PBMCs, collected from a glioma patient whose treatment included an IDH1 peptide vaccine. The receptor's source is a woman in her forties with glioma. Some clones in this sample may be carry-over from other donors' samples. The chain uses TRBV6-6 and TRBJ2-7; D gene ambiguous. Here the CDR3 reads CASRERLAYEQYF. CDR3 nucleotides: TGTGCCAGCAGGGAACGGTTAGCCTACGAGCAGTACTTC.